What follows are 19 T cell receptor beta chains derived from one specimen sequenced in a study of blood T cell repertoires in COVID-19. The assay was immunoSEQ multiplex PCR, and TCRdb's table has in-frame clones only and misses some. The profile covers about 130,000 clones, with roughly four fifths appearing a single time and 3.8% taken by the ten largest. The source material was peripheral blood. These receptors were taken from a woman aged 45-65 years with acute or convalescent COVID-19.

The chain recombines TRBV7-9 with TRBJ1-2; D may be TRBD1 (6 bases). The CDR3 consists of 13 residues. V lost 5 bases, J lost 5 bases, and 12 bases lay in between. Looked up from germline, CDR1 is SEHNR and CDR2 is FQNEAQ (reference sequence). The CDR3 spells CASSQGGTYGYTF. The CDR3 DNA reads TGTGCCAGCAGCCAAGGGGGTACATATGGCTACACCTTC.

This clone was seen a handful of times. This rearrangement joins TRBV4-1 to TRBJ1-6, with D hard to call. Trimming pared 0 bases from V and 4 bases from J, leaving 7 bases between. CDR1 MGHRA and CDR2 YSYEKL come from the germline V gene. The CDR3 is 15 amino acids. CDR3 amino acids: CASSQDGQYNSPLHF. CDR3 DNA sequence: TGCGCCAGCAGCCAAGATGGGCAGTATAATTCACCCCTCCACTTT.

V is TRBV2 and J is TRBJ2-2; D possibly corresponds to TRBD2 (5 bases). V lost 4 bases, J lost 5 bases, and 14 bases lay in between. Germline assignment: CDR1 SNHLY and CDR2 FYNNEI. CDR3 length equals 15 residues. The CDR3 DNA follows: TGTGCCAGCAGTGGAGGGTATGGGGAGACCGGGGAGCTGTTTTTT. Translated, it gives CASSGGYGETGELFF.

The chain links TRBV4-1 to TRBJ2-1; tentatively, D is TRBD1 (6 bases). Germline V gene lookup returns CDR1 MGHRA and CDR2 YSYEKL. V lost 0 bases to trimming and J lost 7 bases, with 10 bases between them. The CDR3 loop spans 14 amino acids. The CDR3 sequence: CASSQDPGANEQFF. DNA of the CDR3: TGCGCCAGCAGCCAAGATCCAGGGGCGAATGAGCAGTTCTTC.

This clone has more than one count but fewer than ten. The gene calls are TRBV2 and TRBJ2-6, with TRBD1 as a possible D gene (6 bases). The germline V and J ends were trimmed by 7 bases and 3 bases, with 10 bases remaining between them. This CDR3 region has 14 residues. The germline CDR1 and CDR2 sequences are SNHLY and FYNNEI. The CDR3 sequence: CASMAGDGANVLTF. The CDR3 DNA is TGTGCCAGCATGGCAGGGGATGGGGCCAACGTCCTGACTTTC.

V usage is TRBV13 and J usage is TRBJ1-6; D is unclear. Between the trimmed V and J ends, which lost 8 bases and 7 bases, there was a span of 12 bases. Per germline, CDR1 PRHDT and CDR2 FYEKMQ (reference sequence). The CDR3 is 13 residues long. In DNA, the CDR3 is TGTGCCAGCTCAAAGTTCGGGAATTCACCCCTCCACTTT. The encoded protein is CASSKFGNSPLHF.

The rearrangement links TRBV2 to TRBJ2-1; D is perhaps TRBD2 (5 bases). The V and J ends lost 4 bases and 5 bases respectively, with 15 bases between them. In germline, CDR1 is SNHLY, CDR2 FYNNEI. The length of the CDR3 is 15 residues. The CDR3 bases are TGTGCCAGCAGTGGGACTTCCCCTTGGGACAATGAGCAGTTCTTC. Protein: CASSGTSPWDNEQFF.

The chain links TRBV27 to TRBJ1-5; the D is unclear. Trimming stripped 5 bases from V and 5 bases from J, with 13 bases between. The length of the CDR3 is 14 residues. The germline CDR1 and CDR2 sequences are MNHEY and SMNVEV (reference sequence). The CDR3 sequence: CASSPSGVHQPQHF. The CDR3 DNA sequence: TGTGCCAGCAGTCCCTCAGGTGTCCATCAGCCCCAGCATTTT.

CDR3 residues: CASSLLGQGNFYGYTF. CDR3 nucleotides: TGTGCCAGCAGCCTGTTGGGACAGGGTAACTTCTATGGCTACACCTTC. The chain is built from TRBV12-1 and TRBJ1-2; the table's TRBD1 call for D was not verified on the DNA. TRBV12-1 is a pseudogene locus. The CDR3 has 16 residues.

V gene TRBV6-1 combines with J gene TRBJ2-3, with 10 nucleotides matching TRBD1. V dropped 8 bases and J dropped 6; count of bases not matched to a gene: 8. Per germline, CDR1 MNHNS and CDR2 SASEGT. The CDR3 is 14 amino acids. This chain's CDR3 is CASLRQGAGDTQYF. In DNA form, the CDR3 reads TGTGCCAGCCTAAGACAGGGGGCAGGGGATACGCAGTATTTT.

The V and J genes are TRBV10-3 and TRBJ1-3; D remains unclear. There are 18 residues in the CDR3. The germline V gene has CDR1 ENHRY and CDR2 SYGVKD. The germline V and J ends were trimmed by 0 bases and 0 bases, with 15 bases remaining between them. In DNA, the CDR3 is TGTGCCATCAGTGAGTCGGTTTGGGCCAGGCCCTCTGGAAACACCATATATTTT. It translates to CAISESVWARPSGNTIYF.

The V gene is TRBV19, the J gene TRBJ1-2, with D uncertain. Germline V gene sequence: CDR1 LNHDA, CDR2 SQIVND (reference sequence). This CDR3 is built from 13 residues. CDR3 sequence: CAKVAGLGYGYTF. CDR3 in DNA: TGTGCTAAGGTGGCAGGTCTCGGCTATGGCTACACCTTC.

The V call is TRBV10-3, the J call TRBJ2-3; 8 bases are shared with TRBD1. The CDR3 extends over 13 amino acids. The ends lost 6 bases at V and 1 base at J; junction bases unmatched: 0. Germline V gives CDR1 ENHRY, CDR2 SYGVKD. CDR3 nucleotide sequence: TGTGCCATCAGGACAGGGGGCACAGATACGCAGTATTTT. Residues: CAIRTGGTDTQYF.

V usage is TRBV7-9 and J usage is TRBJ1-1; D perhaps matches TRBD1 (5 bases). V was pared by 1 base and J by 0 bases, with 6 bases between. CDR3 length equals 14 residues. CDR1 and CDR2 (germline): SEHNR, FQNEAQ (reference sequence). CDR3 bases: TGTGCCAGCAGCTTAGGACAGTTGAACACTGAAGCTTTCTTT. Encoded protein: CASSLGQLNTEAFF.

The rearrangement uses TRBV15 and TRBJ2-3, with a weak D call TRBD2 (5 bases). V gave up 9 bases and J gave up 2 bases, with 12 bases separating them. The CDR3 has 13 residues. The germline V gene has CDR1 LNHNV and CDR2 YYDKDF (reference sequence). The CDR3 spells CATHSGNTDTQYF. Written as DNA, the CDR3 is TGTGCCACGCACTCGGGGAACACAGATACGCAGTATTTT.

The chain combines TRBV11-2 with TRBJ2-7; 8 bases fit TRBD2. This CDR3 spans 16 amino acids. The germline CDR1 and CDR2 sequences are SGHAT and FQNNGV. V dropped 4 bases and J dropped 2; count of bases not matched to a gene: 10. This chain's CDR3 is CASSSEVREAPYEQYF. The CDR3 DNA follows: TGTGCCAGCAGCTCCGAGGTGCGGGAGGCTCCCTACGAGCAGTACTTC.

The chain combines TRBV9 with TRBJ1-1; possibly TRBD1 for D (5 bases). Looked up from germline, CDR1 is SGDLS and CDR2 is YYNGEE. The CDR3 is made up of 15 amino acids. V was pared by 0 bases and J by 6 bases, with 15 bases between. The DNA for the CDR3 is TGTGCCAGCAGCGTAGATAATAGGTTAGGGGCTGAAGCTTTCTTT. It encodes CASSVDNRLGAEAFF. Supplemented by reference TRBV9 and TRBJ1-1, the full variable domain reads DSGVTQTPKHLITATGQRVTLRCSPRSGDLSVYWYQQSLDQGLQFLIQYYNGEERAKGNILERFSAQQFPDLHSELNLSSLELGDSALYFCASSVDNRLGAEAFFGQGTRLTVV.

This clone was recorded once. The V and J genes are TRBV24-1 and TRBJ2-1; TRBD2 aligns across 7 bases. J was trimmed by 9 bases and V by 3 bases; bases with no gene match: 10. Germline lookup yields CDR1 KGHDR and CDR2 SFDVKD. The CDR3 spans 15 residues. The CDR3 sequence: CATSDPGTGGSEQFF. The DNA for the CDR3 is TGTGCCACCAGTGATCCCGGTACGGGAGGTAGTGAGCAGTTCTTC.

The chain is built from TRBV5-1 and TRBJ2-1; 8 bases fit TRBD1. The J segment lost 8 bases and the V segment lost 1 base, leaving 2 bases of the junction unmatched. CDR1 and CDR2 from the germline V gene are SGHRS and YFSETQ. The CDR3 covers 13 residues. For the CDR3, the DNA is TGCGCCAGCAGCTTGACACAGGGGGATGAGCAGTTCTTC. Its protein product is CASSLTQGDEQFF.